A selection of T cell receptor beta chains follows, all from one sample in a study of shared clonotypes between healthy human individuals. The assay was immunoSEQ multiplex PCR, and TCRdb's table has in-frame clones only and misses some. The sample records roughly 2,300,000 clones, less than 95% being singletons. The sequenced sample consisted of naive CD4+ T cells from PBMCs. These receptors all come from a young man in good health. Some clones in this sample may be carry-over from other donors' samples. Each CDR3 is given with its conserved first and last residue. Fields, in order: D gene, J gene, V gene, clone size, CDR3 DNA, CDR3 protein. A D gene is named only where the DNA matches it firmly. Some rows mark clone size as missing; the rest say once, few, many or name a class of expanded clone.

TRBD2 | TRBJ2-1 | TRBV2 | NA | TGTGCCAGCAGTGTGGGACGGGGGGCCTACAATGAGCAGTTCTTC | CASSVGRGAYNEQFF
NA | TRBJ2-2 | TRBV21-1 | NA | TGTGCCAGCATAAGACAGGGGACAAACACCGGGGAGCTGTTTTTT | CASIRQGTNTGELFF
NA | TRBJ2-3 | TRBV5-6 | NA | TGTGCCAGCAGCTTATACGGATCTGACAGGTTTCAGGATACGCAGTATTTT | CASSLYGSDRFQDTQYF
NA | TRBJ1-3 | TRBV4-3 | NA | TGCGCCAGCAGCCAAGAATCAGGGCGACGAGGAAACACCATATATTTT | CASSQESGRRGNTIYF
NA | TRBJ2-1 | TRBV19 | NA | TGTGCCAGTAGTTGGGGCCGGGATTCCACCTACAATGAGCAGTTCTTC | CASSWGRDSTYNEQFF
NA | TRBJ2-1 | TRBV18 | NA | TGTGCCAGCTCACCAGCACATGAGCAGTTCTTC | CASSPAHEQFF
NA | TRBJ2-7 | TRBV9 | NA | TGTGCCAGCAGCGTAGGACAAATACCCAGCTCCTACGAGCAGTACTTC | CASSVGQIPSSYEQYF
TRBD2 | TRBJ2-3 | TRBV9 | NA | TGTGCCAGCAGCGCCGGACTAGCGGGGTGGGATACGCAGTATTTT | CASSAGLAGWDTQYF
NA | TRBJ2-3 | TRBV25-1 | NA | TGTGCCAGCAGTGATGGTGGAGGGACAGGCACAGATACGCAGTATTTT | CASSDGGGTGTDTQYF
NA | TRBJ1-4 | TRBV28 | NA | TGTGCCAGCAATACCCCACAGGCCCCAAATGAAAAACTGTTTTTT | CASNTPQAPNEKLFF
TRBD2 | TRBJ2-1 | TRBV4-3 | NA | TGCGCCAGCAGCCAAGGAGGTAGCGGGGCCTACAATGAGCAGTTCTTC | CASSQGGSGAYNEQFF
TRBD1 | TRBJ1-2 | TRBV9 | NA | TGTGCCAGCAGCGTAGACCAGGGGGGATATGGCTACACCTTC | CASSVDQGGYGYTF
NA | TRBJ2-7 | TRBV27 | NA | TGTGCCAGCAGAGTTTATGCGGGAAACTACGAGCAGTACTTC | CASRVYAGNYEQYF
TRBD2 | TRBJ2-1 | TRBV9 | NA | TGTGCCAGCAGCCGTAGAGGGACTAGGAAGAATGAGCAGTTCTTC | CASSRRGTRKNEQFF
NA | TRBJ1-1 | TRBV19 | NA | TGTGCCAGTAGGCGATTTGCTATGGACTTGAACACTGAAGCTTTCTTT | CASRRFAMDLNTEAFF
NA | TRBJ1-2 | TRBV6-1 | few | TGTGCCAGCAGCTCCAGGGAAATAGATGGCTACACCTTC | CASSSREIDGYTF
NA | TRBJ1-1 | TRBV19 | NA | TGTGCCAGTAGTATCCGGGGTTTTGTCATCGACACTGAAGCTTTCTTT | CASSIRGFVIDTEAFF
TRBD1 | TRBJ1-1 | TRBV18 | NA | TGTGCCAGCTCACTTTCGACAGGGGAAGCTACTGAAGCTTTCTTT | CASSLSTGEATEAFF
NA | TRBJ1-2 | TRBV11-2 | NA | TGTGCCAGCAGCCCTCTTGGGGGTGGCTACACCTTC | CASSPLGGGYTF
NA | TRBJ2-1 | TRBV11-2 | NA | TGTGCCAGCAGCACTAAAGGGACGGATGGCAATGAGCAGTTCTTC | CASSTKGTDGNEQFF
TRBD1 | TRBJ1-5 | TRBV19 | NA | TGTGCCAGTACTCCCCGGGCCGACAGGGACGATCAGCCCCAGCATTTT | CASTPRADRDDQPQHF
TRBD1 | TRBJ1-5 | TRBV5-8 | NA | TGTGCCAGCAGCTTGGCGGGACAGGGAAGCAATCAGCCCCAGCATTTT | CASSLAGQGSNQPQHF
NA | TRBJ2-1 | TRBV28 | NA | TGTGCCAGCAGTCTTTGGACAGTTCGAAGTCCTGAGCAGTTCTTC | CASSLWTVRSPEQFF
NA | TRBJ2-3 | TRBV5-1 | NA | TGCGCCAGCAGCCTCGGACCCACGGGTACGCAGTATTTT | CASSLGPTGTQYF
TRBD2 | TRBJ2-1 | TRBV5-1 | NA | TGCGCCAGCAGCTTCTCGGCTAGCGGGGGTTACAATGAGCAGTTCTTC | CASSFSASGGYNEQFF
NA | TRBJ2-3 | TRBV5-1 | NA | TGCGCCAGCAGCTTGTTGTCGGGGGCGGATACGCAGTATTTT | CASSLLSGADTQYF
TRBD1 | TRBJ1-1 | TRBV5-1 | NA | TGCGCCAGCAGCTTAACCGGGACAGGGTCCATGAACACTGAAGCTTTCTTT | CASSLTGTGSMNTEAFF
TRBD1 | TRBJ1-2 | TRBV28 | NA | TGTGCCAGCAGCCAGACCCGGGACAGGCCTAACTATGGCTACACCTTC | CASSQTRDRPNYGYTF
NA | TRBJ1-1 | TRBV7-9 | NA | TGTGCCAGCAGCCAGCCTCTCTCAGGGGCTGGTGAAGCTTTCTTT | CASSQPLSGAGEAFF
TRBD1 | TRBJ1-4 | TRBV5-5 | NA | TGTGCCAGCAGCCTGCAGGGGGCTACGGAAAAACTGTTTTTT | CASSLQGATEKLFF
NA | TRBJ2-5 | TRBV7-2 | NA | TGTGCCAGCAGCCAGGAGTGGCAAGAGACCCAGTACTTC | CASSQEWQETQYF
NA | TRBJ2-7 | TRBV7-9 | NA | TGTGCCAGCAGCCCCCCTGGGGCGGGAAAGGCGGGCGAGCAGTACTTC | CASSPPGAGKAGEQYF
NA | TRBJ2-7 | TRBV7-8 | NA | TGTGCCAGCAGCTCCCCGCGTGAGGGGAGTAGCTACGAGCAGTACTTC | CASSSPREGSSYEQYF
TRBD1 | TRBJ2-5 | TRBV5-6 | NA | TGTGCCAGCAGCTTAACAGGGGAGCAAGAGACCCAGTACTTC | CASSLTGEQETQYF
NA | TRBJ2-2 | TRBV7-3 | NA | TGTGCCAGCAGCGTGTATGGACGGTCAACCGGGGAGCTGTTTTTT | CASSVYGRSTGELFF
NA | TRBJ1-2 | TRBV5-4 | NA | TGTGCCAGCAGCCCACGCGCGGGGGACGGCTACACCTTC | CASSPRAGDGYTF